The next 17 T cell receptor beta chains were all read from a single sample in a study of cytomegalovirus exposure and HLA in healthy donors. The PCR had 60 Vbeta and 13 Jbeta primers. Some clones are missing from TCRdb's copy, which holds only in-frame ones; the method was immunoSEQ multiplex PCR. The sample lists some 150,000 clones; around 77% were seen once. The sample consisted of PBMCs. These receptors originate from a woman aged 40 to 55 in good health and CMV-seropositive.

This clone occurred once. The chain uses TRBV5-1 and TRBJ2-1, with D possibly matching TRBD1 (5 bases). CDR1 and CDR2 (germline): SGHRS, YFSETQ. This CDR3 has 13 residues. Trimming took off 4 bases at V and 8 bases at J, with 13 bases between the two ends. For the CDR3, the DNA is TGCGCCAGCAGCCCGTCAGGGTTATATGAGCAGTTCTTC. It yields the protein CASSPSGLYEQFF.

On this clone itself: The junction departs from the called germline gene at one end, perhaps through a read error. The same CDR3 arises from other DNA sequences in this sample as well. The rearrangement joins TRBV2 to TRBJ2-7, with unresolved D. The CDR3 sequence is 15 residues long. CDR1 is SNHLY, CDR2 FYNNEI, per germline. The CDR3 region is CASTLDFTSPYEQYF. Written as DNA, the CDR3 is TGTGCCAGCACTCTAGACTTTACTTCTCCCTACGAGCAGTACTTT. The full variable domain, with the rest looked up from reference TRBV2 and TRBJ2-7, is EPEVTQTPSHQVTQMGQEVILRCVPISNHLYFYWYRQILGQKVEFLVSFYNNEISEKSEIFDDQFSVERPDGSNFTLKIRSTKLEDSAMYFCASTLDFTSPYEQYFGPGTRLTVT.

This chain joins TRBV20-1 and TRBJ2-3; D is perhaps TRBD1 (6 bases). CDR1 and CDR2 from the germline V gene are DFQATT and SNEGSKA (reference sequence). This CDR3 comprises 11 residues. Trimming took off 7 bases at V and 9 bases at J, with 14 bases between the two ends. DNA for the CDR3: TGCAGTGTCTCGGCAGGGGCCACGCAGTATTTT. It codes for CSVSAGATQYF.

Written as DNA, the CDR3 is TGCGCCAGCAGCTTGGGACTAGCGGGCGGATGGAATGAGCAGTTCTTC. Protein product: CASSLGLAGGWNEQFF. The chain is built from TRBV5-1 and TRBJ2-1, with TRBD2 matching over 10 bases. V lost 0 bases and J lost 7; bases outside the gene matches: 7. CDR1 is SGHRS and CDR2 is YFSETQ in the germline V gene. This CDR3 contains 16 residues.

Regarding this clone: A junction boundary mismatches the germline segment, possibly from a read error. This chain joins TRBV4-2 and TRBJ1-5, with D tentatively TRBD1 (5 bases). Germline-derived CDR1 and CDR2 are LGHNA and YNFKEQ. The CDR3 extends over 13 amino acids. CDR3 coding DNA: TGTGCCAGCGGCCAAGCAGGGTCTCAGCCCCAGCATTTT. Protein product: CASGQAGSQPQHF.

V gene TRBV30 combines with J gene TRBJ2-3; 10 bases are a match to TRBD2. V shed 2 bases, J shed 4 bases, and the junction held 6 bases outside the gene matches. Germline CDR1 GTSNPN, CDR2 SVGIG (reference sequence). This CDR3 contains 15 residues. For the CDR3, the DNA is TGTGCCTGGAGTAAAAGCGGGGGGGCGGCAGATACGCAGTATTTT. Protein sequence: CAWSKSGGAADTQYF.

This clone was recorded only once. The germline gene is not matched at one end of the junction; a read error may be the cause. The gene calls are TRBV4-1 and TRBJ1-1, with D maybe TRBD1 (5 bases). The CDR3 covers 13 residues. Germline assignment: CDR1 MGHRA and CDR2 YSYEKL. The CDR3 sequence is CASSQLGPTGAFF. CDR3 nucleotides: TGCGCCAGCAGCCAACTGGGGCCCACTGGAGCTTTCTTT.

V is TRBV5-1 and J is TRBJ1-1, with D perhaps matching TRBD1 (6 bases). The CDR3 spans 13 residues. Germline V gives CDR1 SGHRS, CDR2 YFSETQ. Between the trimmed V and J ends, which lost 7 bases and 0 bases, there was a span of 10 bases. CDR3 sequence reads: CASVGQMNTEAFF. CDR3 DNA sequence: TGCGCCAGCGTAGGACAGATGAACACTGAAGCTTTCTTT.

The genes are TRBV27 and TRBJ2-7; TRBD1 matches at 9 bases. CDR1 is MNHEY and CDR2 is SMNVEV in the germline V gene (reference sequence). The CDR3 extends over 14 amino acids. Trimming at V came to 3 bases and at J to 5 bases, leaving 5 bases not matched to a gene. CDR3 region: CASSFSGQGNEQYF. Written as DNA, the CDR3 is TGTGCCAGCAGTTTTAGCGGACAGGGGAACGAGCAGTACTTC.

CDR3: CASRADGLNTGELFF. Here the CDR3 DNA reads TGTGCCAGCAGGGCAGACGGACTTAACACCGGGGAGCTGTTTTTT. J is TRBJ2-2 and V is TRBV2; perhaps TRBD2 as D (5 bases). Trimming took 6 bases from V and 2 from J, leaving 13 bases between them. The CDR3 sequence is 15 residues long. The germline V gene encodes CDR1 SNHLY and CDR2 FYNNEI. The full variable domain, completed using reference TRBV2 and TRBJ2-2, is EPEVTQTPSHQVTQMGQEVILRCVPISNHLYFYWYRQILGQKVEFLVSFYNNEISEKSEIFDDQFSVERPDGSNFTLKIRSTKLEDSAMYFCASRADGLNTGELFFGEGSRLTVL.

A few counts support this clone. V is TRBV6-1 and J is TRBJ2-2; 7 nucleotides align to TRBD1. V lost 1 base and J lost 7; bases outside the gene matches: 9. CDR1 and CDR2 (germline): MNHNS, SASEGT. The CDR3 sequence is 16 residues long. CDR3 in amino acids: CASSEVPGQVGGELFF. CDR3 coding DNA: TGTGCCAGCAGTGAAGTCCCTGGACAGGTTGGCGGGGAGCTGTTTTTT.

The CDR3 here is CASSQGPPLEGRGGNEQFF. DNA of the CDR3: TGCGCCAGCAGCCAAGGGCCCCCTCTAGAAGGTCGGGGGGGCAATGAGCAGTTCTTC. This chain links TRBV4-1 with TRBJ2-1, with 8 positions matching TRBD2. The germline CDR1 and CDR2 sequences are MGHRA and YSYEKL. V was clipped by 1 base and J by 6 bases; unmatched bases: 17. The CDR3 length is 19 residues.

The chain employs TRBV28 and TRBJ2-7, with TRBD1 matching 11 bases. J lost 5 bases, V lost 6 bases, and 3 bases had no gene match. Per germline, CDR1 MDHEN and CDR2 SYDVKM. This CDR3 is built from 13 residues. This CDR3 reads CASRGTGGNEQYF. CDR3 sequence (DNA): TGTGCCAGCAGAGGGACAGGGGGGAACGAGCAGTACTTC.

V gene TRBV28 combines with J gene TRBJ2-1, with D possibly being TRBD2 (7 bases). V was shortened by 8 bases and J by 0 bases, with 14 bases between the two germline ends. Looked up from germline, CDR1 is MDHEN and CDR2 is SYDVKM. The CDR3 runs to 15 residues. CDR3 sequence reads: CASLGGASSYNEQFF. The CDR3 DNA reads as TGTGCCAGCCTTGGGGGGGCGAGCTCCTACAATGAGCAGTTCTTC.

The rearrangement links TRBV29-1 to TRBJ2-3; 9 nucleotides agree with TRBD1. Germline V gene lookup returns CDR1 SQVTM and CDR2 ANQGSEA. CDR3 length equals 16 residues. V was clipped by 0 bases and J by 4 bases; unmatched bases: 8. As DNA, the CDR3 is TGCAGCGTTGAAGATTACGGGGACAGGGCTCCAGATACGCAGTATTTT. This codes for CSVEDYGDRAPDTQYF.

The chain combines TRBV7-2 with TRBJ2-3, with D perhaps TRBD2 (6 bases). This CDR3 is built from 15 residues. Trimming shortened V by 6 bases and J by 1 base, and 14 bases separated the two germline ends. Germline CDR1 is SGHTA and CDR2 is FQGNSA. The CDR3 loop is CASRFRWGGTDTQYF. DNA of the CDR3: TGTGCCAGCAGATTTAGGTGGGGGGGCACAGATACGCAGTATTTT.

The chain recombines TRBV28 with TRBJ1-5; D gene unclear. Deletions cut 1 base from V and 1 base from J, with 5 bases between. CDR1 and CDR2 (germline): MDHEN, SYDVKM. CDR3 length equals 14 residues. This chain's CDR3 is CASSLYQSNQPQHF. The CDR3 DNA sequence: TGTGCCAGCAGTTTATATCAGAGCAATCAGCCCCAGCATTTT. Together with reference TRBV28 and TRBJ1-5, the CDR3 gives the full variable domain: DVKVTQSSRYLVKRTGEKVFLECVQDMDHENMFWYRQDPGLGLRLIYFSYDVKMKEKGDIPEGYSVSREKKERFSLILESASTNQTSMYLCASSLYQSNQPQHFGDGTRLSIL.